Sequencing of this TCR beta chain was carried out in a study of shared clonotypes between healthy human individuals. Points on this clone: The sample contains more than one DNA sequence encoding this CDR3.

The germline gives CDR1 SGHRS, CDR2 YFSETQ. V lost 4 bases, J lost 2 bases, and 15 bases lay in between. This CDR3 region has 16 residues. Assay used: immunoSEQ multiplex PCR; TCRdb lists only in-frame clones, some missing. The profile shows 1.6 million or so clones, around 98.5% of them singletons. The rearrangement links TRBV5-1 to TRBJ2-2; the D gene is possibly TRBD1 (6 bases). Sequenced input: naive CD4+ T cells sorted from blood. The subset denotes: CD45RA+ positively selected. The source of this sequence is a man aged 30 to 39 in good health. CDR3 residues: CASSPRTGTNTGELFF. CDR3 coding DNA: TGCGCCAGCAGCCCCCGAACAGGGACAAACACCGGGGAGCTGTTTTTT.